The rows below give T cell receptor beta chains drawn from one sample of a study of PD-1 and CTLA-4 blockade in melanoma. Sequencing used immunoSEQ multiplex PCR; TCRdb keeps in-frame clones, though not all of them. The table shows about 21,000 clones, with approximately 88% occurring only once. Here the sequenced sample was CD8+ T cells from peripheral blood, taken before anti-PD-1 treatment. These receptors were taken from a human donor with melanoma. Each CDR3 is given with its conserved first and last residue. The order of the fields is D gene, J gene, clone size, V gene, CDR3 DNA, CDR3 protein. The D gene is left open where the match is weak. Part of the rows lack a size; the others show once, few, many or a class for expanded clones.

d_gene: NA; j_gene: TRBJ2-3; abundance: NA; v_gene: TRBV6-6; CDR3nt: TGTGCCAGCAGGGTCAATTGGGGACTTGACACAGATACGCAGTATTTT; CDR3aa: CASRVNWGLDTDTQYF
d_gene: NA; j_gene: TRBJ1-1; abundance: NA; v_gene: TRBV2; CDR3nt: TGTGCCAGCAGTGCCAAACCGGGCCGCGGGGCGAACACTGAAGCTTTCTTT; CDR3aa: CASSAKPGRGANTEAFF
d_gene: NA; j_gene: TRBJ2-7; abundance: NA; v_gene: TRBV30; CDR3nt: TGTGCCTGGAGTTTCGGGACCGGCCTCTACGAGCAGTACTTC; CDR3aa: CAWSFGTGLYEQYF
d_gene: NA; j_gene: TRBJ2-7; abundance: NA; v_gene: TRBV7-2; CDR3nt: TGTGCCAGCAGCTTAAGACCGGATCCATACTACGAGCAGTACTTC; CDR3aa: CASSLRPDPYYEQYF
d_gene: NA; j_gene: TRBJ2-5; abundance: NA; v_gene: TRBV27; CDR3nt: TGTGCCAGCAGTTCCAGGGAGGACCAAGAGACCCAGTACTTC; CDR3aa: CASSSREDQETQYF
d_gene: NA; j_gene: TRBJ2-1; abundance: NA; v_gene: TRBV30; CDR3nt: TGTGCCTGGAGTGTCGGAGGGATTTTTACGGGGCGGTCAAATGAGCAGTTCTTC; CDR3aa: CAWSVGGIFTGRSNEQFF
d_gene: NA; j_gene: TRBJ1-6; abundance: once; v_gene: TRBV11-2; CDR3nt: TGTGCCAGCAGCTTAGAGCCAGGAAGCTCCTATAATTCACCCCTCCACTTT; CDR3aa: CASSLEPGSSYNSPLHF
d_gene: NA; j_gene: TRBJ2-1; abundance: NA; v_gene: TRBV12-3/TRBV12-4; CDR3nt: TGTGCCAGCAGTCCCCTCGCCGGGAATGAGCAGTTCTTC; CDR3aa: CASSPLAGNEQFF
d_gene: NA; j_gene: TRBJ1-2; abundance: NA; v_gene: TRBV7-2; CDR3nt: TGTGCCAGCAGGCCCGACAATAACTATGGCTACACCTTC; CDR3aa: CASRPDNNYGYTF
d_gene: TRBD1; j_gene: TRBJ2-4; abundance: NA; v_gene: TRBV4-1; CDR3nt: TGCGCCAGCAGCCAAGATGGGGACAGGGTAGCCAAAAACATTCAGTACTTC; CDR3aa: CASSQDGDRVAKNIQYF
d_gene: NA; j_gene: TRBJ2-2; abundance: NA; v_gene: TRBV30; CDR3nt: TGTGCCGGCAGGGAGAACGGGGAGCTGTTTTTT; CDR3aa: CAGRENGELFF
d_gene: TRBD1; j_gene: TRBJ2-3; abundance: few; v_gene: TRBV6-5; CDR3nt: TGTGCCAGCAACAGGGGTGATACGCAGTATTTT; CDR3aa: CASNRGDTQYF
d_gene: NA; j_gene: TRBJ2-5; abundance: NA; v_gene: TRBV13; CDR3nt: TGTGCCAGCAGCCCCGGGGAAGCGGGCGGGGAGACCCAGTACTTC; CDR3aa: CASSPGEAGGETQYF
d_gene: TRBD1; j_gene: TRBJ2-5; abundance: NA; v_gene: TRBV6-4; CDR3nt: TGTGCCAGCAGCCGGGACAGTCAAGAGACCCAGTACTTC; CDR3aa: CASSRDSQETQYF
d_gene: NA; j_gene: TRBJ1-3; abundance: NA; v_gene: TRBV27; CDR3nt: TGTGCCAGCAGTTTATCGAACCCGGTTTCTGGAAACACCATATATTTT; CDR3aa: CASSLSNPVSGNTIYF
d_gene: NA; j_gene: TRBJ1-1; abundance: NA; v_gene: TRBV13; CDR3nt: TGTGCCAGCAGCTTAGGTCGTTTGAACACTGAAGCTTTCTTT; CDR3aa: CASSLGRLNTEAFF